This T cell receptor (beta chain) stems from a study of T cell repertoires in cytomegalovirus infection. The CDR3 length is 15 residues. Trimming left V 7 bases short and J 4 bases short, with 17 bases between. From germline, CDR1 is MDHEN and CDR2 SYDVKM. General study findings and limits: HLA-C-restricted CMV clonotypes gave the most frequent clonotype in two of eight donors.

This clonotype came up a few times. Its antigen is as yet unknown. TCRdb itself ran the reads through MiXCR, one entry per CDR3 protein. The table lists approximately 700,000 distinct CDR3 sequences, approximately 40% of them singletons, with under 3.5% in the top ten. This rearrangement joins TRBV28 to TRBJ2-1; either TRBD1 or TRBD2 may fit D (7 bases each). Sequenced input: PBMCs. This receptor was identified in a human donor in good health (CMV status not recorded). Some clones in this sample may be carry-over from other donors' samples. CDR3 amino acids: CASIVQGGVYNEQFF. The CDR3 DNA is TGTGCCAGCATAGTTCAGGGGGGGGTTTACAATGAGCAGTTCTTC.